This T cell receptor (beta chain) derives from a study of shared clonotypes between healthy human individuals. Study-wide findings and caveats: Rarefaction revealed incomplete sorted-subset sequencing despite large depth. Four donors shared 5% to 5.5% of their naive CD4 clonotypes.

Methods used by the authors: Junction-only sequences produced by ImmunoSEQ had no quality scores, so filtering differed. Method: immunoSEQ multiplex PCR; TCRdb's copy keeps in-frame clones and lacks some. Clone size and the V and J calls come from that table; the DNA yielded D and trimming. The sample has about 2.4 million clones; roughly 92% are singletons. Note on this clone: Its antigen is unknown.

Germline V gene sequence: CDR1 GTSNPN, CDR2 SVGIG (reference sequence). V shed 7 bases and J 3 bases; nucleotides not matched to a gene: 14. CDR3 length equals 16 residues. The TCR originated in a man younger than 30 in good health. Sample: naive CD4+ T cells sorted from blood. Subset indicated: CD45RA+ positively selected. The rearrangement uses TRBV30 and TRBJ2-7, with 11 bases identical to TRBD1. The CDR3 DNA follows: TGTGCCTCGTCCGGGACAGGGGGGCGAGCGAACTACGAGCAGTACTTC. This sequence encodes CASSGTGGRANYEQYF.